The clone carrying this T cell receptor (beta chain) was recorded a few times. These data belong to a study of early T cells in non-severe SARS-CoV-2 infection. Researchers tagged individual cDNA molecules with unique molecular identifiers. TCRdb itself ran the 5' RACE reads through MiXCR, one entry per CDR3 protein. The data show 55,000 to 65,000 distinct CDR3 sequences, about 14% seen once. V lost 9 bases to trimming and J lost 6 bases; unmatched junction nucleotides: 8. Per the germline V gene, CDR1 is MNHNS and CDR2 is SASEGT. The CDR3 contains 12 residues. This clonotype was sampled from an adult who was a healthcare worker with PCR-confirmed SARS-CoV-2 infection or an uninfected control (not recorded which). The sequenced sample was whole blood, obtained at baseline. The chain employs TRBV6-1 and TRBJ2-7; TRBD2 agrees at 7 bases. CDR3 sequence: CARGSSGGEQYF. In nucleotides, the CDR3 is TGTGCCAGGGGGTCTAGCGGAGGCGAGCAGTACTTC.